This TCR beta chain was sequenced for a study of T-cell reconstitution after alpha-beta-depleted transplantation in children. Concerning this clonotype: The antigen is unknown.

Notes on the study in general: The origin of alpha-beta T cells about two months after transplant was reportedly several hundred expanded graft clones. After one year, T-cell counts and TCRbeta diversity mostly came from new T cells. TCRbeta diversity was high at day 60 in some patients (a result of surviving recipient T cells and thymic progenitors).

During its preparation, the TCRbeta library received unique molecular identifiers. Via MiXCR, TCRdb re-called the PCR reads, giving one row per CDR3 protein. The data show approximately 650,000 distinct CDR3 sequences, about an eighth seen once. The CDR3 loop spans 14 amino acids. Trimming took off 7 bases at V and 5 bases at J, with 15 bases between the two ends. Germline values: CDR1 SGHTA, CDR2 FQGNSA. The sequenced sample was PBMCs, obtained before TCRalphabeta/CD19-depleted stem cell transplant. This sequence joins TRBV7-2 and TRBJ2-1, with D perhaps TRBD1 or TRBD2 (6 bases each). The sequence derives from a girl aged 2-10 years with congenital amegakaryocytic thrombocytopenia, due to receive a stem cell transplant. The CDR3 nucleotides read TGTGCCAGCATGGGGGGCGGGAACAACAATGAGCAGTTCTTC. As protein: CASMGGGNNNEQFF.